The next 14 T cell receptor beta chains were all read from a single sample in a study of T-cell memory formation after mild COVID-19 (dated by TCRdb to 2020 to 2023). Preparation of the library involved 5' RACE. Sequencing was carried out with an Illumina NovaSeq 6000. TCRdb reanalyzed the raw reads on its own, using fastp at Q25 for trimming and MiXCR for clone calling, and kept in-frame beta chains. Every distinct CDR3 protein forms one entry, paired with its most common genes and DNA. Counted in this sample were approximately 400,000 distinct CDR3 sequences; 20% to 25% of them appeared once. The top ten constitute 8.5% to 9% of the sample. The sample comprised PBMCs or a T cell subset sorted from them (not recorded which). Every receptor here comes from an adult woman who had mild COVID-19 (a few samples of this study predate the infection). The sample titles of this study are shuffled in the database, so cell type and time point are left out; the donor was told from shared clones.

This clonotype was counted between two and nine times. V is TRBV5-1 and J is TRBJ2-1; D not certain. Looked up from germline, CDR1 is SGHRS and CDR2 is YFSETQ. There are 15 residues in the CDR3. Deletions cut 0 bases from V and 0 bases from J, with 7 bases between. The CDR3 here is CASSLEGFSYNEQFF. The CDR3 DNA sequence: TGCGCCAGCAGCTTGGAAGGATTCTCCTACAATGAGCAGTTCTTC. Complete variable domain (other parts from reference TRBV5-1 and TRBJ2-1): KAGVTQTPRYLIKTRGQQVTLSCSPISGHRSVSWYQQTPGQGLQFLFEYFSETQRNKGNFPGRFSGRQFSNSRSEMNVSTLELGDSALYLCASSLEGFSYNEQFFGPGTRLTVL.

This clonotype has ten or more counts. The rearrangement uses TRBV6-5 and TRBJ2-1; TRBD2 agrees at 9 bases. The J segment lost 4 bases and the V segment lost 0 bases, leaving 7 bases of the junction unmatched. Germline values: CDR1 MNHEY, CDR2 SVGAGI. The CDR3 consists of 17 residues. The CDR3 region has the DNA TGTGCCAGCAGTTACTCGACGACTAGCGGAAAATACAATGAGCAGTTCTTC. Amino acid sequence: CASSYSTTSGKYNEQFF.

This clonotype has a handful of counts. The CDR3 loop reads CASSSEQGDQETQYF. CDR3 sequence (DNA): TGTGCCAGCAGCTCCGAGCAGGGAGACCAAGAGACCCAGTACTTC. The chain links TRBV11-2 to TRBJ2-5, with D perhaps being TRBD1 or TRBD2 (5 bases each). The germline V gene has CDR1 SGHAT and CDR2 FQNNGV. The V end was cut by 4 bases, the J end by 0 bases, with 12 bases between. The length of the CDR3 is 15 residues. Full variable domain (missing parts from reference TRBV11-2 and TRBJ2-5): EAGVAQSPRYKIIEKRQSVAFWCNPISGHATLYWYQQILGQGPKLLIQFQNNGVVDDSQLPKDRFSAERLKGVDSTLKIQPAKLEDSAVYLCASSSEQGDQETQYFGPGTRLLVL.

V gene TRBV5-1 combines with J gene TRBJ2-6, with D hard to call. Per the germline V gene, CDR1 is SGHRS and CDR2 is YFSETQ. This CDR3 is built from 16 residues. V was pared by 1 base and J by 0 bases, with 8 bases between. Here the CDR3 reads CASSLPRSSGANVLTF. The DNA of the CDR3 is TGCGCCAGCAGCTTGCCCAGAAGCTCTGGGGCCAACGTCCTGACTTTC.

This clonotype was counted between two and nine times. V gene TRBV5-1 combines with J gene TRBJ1-1; D is ambiguous. CDR3 size: 14 residues. Germline loops: CDR1 SGHRS, CDR2 YFSETQ. The V and J ends lost 4 bases and 1 base respectively, with 11 bases between them. The CDR3 reads CASSPGRGNTEAFF. In nucleotides, the CDR3 is TGCGCCAGCAGCCCAGGACGGGGGAACACTGAAGCTTTCTTT.

This clonotype has only a few counts. The rearrangement joins TRBV12-3 or TRBV12-4 to TRBJ2-1; the match to TRBD1 covers 7 bases. V shed 4 bases and J 7 bases; nucleotides not matched to a gene: 1. CDR3 length: 12 residues. The CDR3 region has the DNA TGTGCCAGCAGTTCGACAGGGAATGAGCAGTTCTTC. Encoded protein: CASSSTGNEQFF.

This clonotype was recorded a few times. This rearrangement joins TRBV20-1 to TRBJ2-1; 9 bases match TRBD2. The V segment lost 1 base and the J segment 2 bases; nucleotides outside the gene matches: 0. The CDR3 runs to 14 residues. Germline CDR1 and CDR2: DFQATT and SNEGSKA (reference sequence). As DNA, the CDR3 is TGCAGTGCTAGAGCTAGCGGGACCTACAATGAGCAGTTCTTC. Protein sequence: CSARASGTYNEQFF.

The chain recombines TRBV12-3 or TRBV12-4 with TRBJ1-2; no definite D call. This CDR3 is built from 16 residues. V was trimmed by 4 bases and J by 8 bases, leaving 23 bases between them. For the CDR3, the DNA is TGTGCCAGCAGTTCCCCTATTGCGGCCCGATTTCTAGGCTACACCTTC. Amino acids: CASSSPIAARFLGYTF.

Only a few counts were recorded for this clonotype. The gene calls are TRBV4-1 and TRBJ1-2; TRBD1 is a possible D gene (5 bases). Germline-derived CDR1 and CDR2 are MGHRA and YSYEKL. This CDR3 spans 12 amino acids. V gave up 0 bases and J gave up 10 bases, with 9 bases separating them. CDR3 bases: TGCGCCAGCAGCCAAGAGGGGGTCTACTACACCTTC. It encodes CASSQEGVYYTF.

This chain joins TRBV29-1 and TRBJ1-2, with D possibly matching TRBD1 (5 bases). This CDR3 is 12 amino acids long. CDR1 and CDR2 from the germline V gene are SQVTM and ANQGSEA. Trimming removed 5 bases from V and 3 bases from J, with 10 bases in between. CDR3 nucleotides: TGCAGCGTTAACGACAGAGACTATGGCTACACCTTC. Translating gives CSVNDRDYGYTF.

This clonotype occurred many times. The CDR3 DNA is TGCGCCAGCAGCTTGGATGGAGGACCCCGCATGGCCCAGTACTTC. Protein: CASSLDGGPRMAQYF. V usage is TRBV5-1 and J usage is TRBJ2-5; maybe TRBD2 (5 bases). CDR1 SGHRS and CDR2 YFSETQ come from the germline V gene. This CDR3 has 15 residues. V lost 0 bases and J 9 bases, leaving 18 bases between the germline ends.

J is TRBJ1-5 and V is TRBV27; D unclear. The CDR3 covers 15 residues. The V and J ends lost 5 bases and 2 bases respectively, with 13 bases between them. The germline V gene has CDR1 MNHEY and CDR2 SMNVEV (reference sequence). The CDR3 region has the DNA TGTGCCAGCAGTCTCCTGGCGGGTGGCAATCAGCCCCAGCATTTT. Translating it yields CASSLLAGGNQPQHF.

The chain employs TRBV5-6 and TRBJ1-2; 7 positions agree with TRBD1. Germline values: CDR1 SGHDT, CDR2 YYEEEE. The CDR3 is made up of 16 amino acids. Trimming at V came to 2 bases and at J to 2 bases, leaving 9 bases not matched to a gene. The CDR3 nucleotides are TGTGCCAGCAGCTTTGTTTCGGCAGGGGGAAACTATGGCTACACCTTC. This sequence encodes CASSFVSAGGNYGYTF.

The chain carries TRBV9 and TRBJ2-1; unclear D gene. The CDR3 has 13 amino acids. Germline V lookup: CDR1 SGDLS, CDR2 YYNGEE. Trimming removed 4 bases from V and 5 bases from J, with 10 bases in between. CDR3 protein: CASSPRPDNEQFF. The CDR3 coding sequence is TGTGCCAGCAGCCCCCGTCCCGACAATGAGCAGTTCTTC.